This paragraph covers one T cell receptor beta chain sequence. Time point here: patch test 3, about 24 weeks after DPC sensitization. Regarding treatment: therapeutic diphenylcyclopropenone sensitization with weekly scalp DPC. TCRdb ran MiXCR on the RACE reads and lists one entry per CDR3 protein. The data hold under 200,000 distinct CDR3 sequences, with about a quarter observed a single time. Germline loops: CDR1 ENHRY, CDR2 SYGVKD. CDR3 size: 16 residues. V shed 8 bases, J shed 2 bases, and the junction held 10 bases outside the gene matches. This entry belongs to a study of human T cells and chemical hapten exposure.

J is TRBJ2-3 and V is TRBV10-3, with 10 bases that match TRBD2. The specimen was whole blood, collected in connection with sensitization to the hapten diphenylcyclopropenone (DPC). The clonotype was recovered from a woman aged 18-35 years with alopecia areata. Some clones in this sample may be carry-over from other donors' samples. The CDR3 here is CAIGEEAGGHTDTQYF. CDR3 nucleotides: TGTGCCATCGGGGAAGAAGCGGGGGGGCACACAGATACGCAGTATTTT.